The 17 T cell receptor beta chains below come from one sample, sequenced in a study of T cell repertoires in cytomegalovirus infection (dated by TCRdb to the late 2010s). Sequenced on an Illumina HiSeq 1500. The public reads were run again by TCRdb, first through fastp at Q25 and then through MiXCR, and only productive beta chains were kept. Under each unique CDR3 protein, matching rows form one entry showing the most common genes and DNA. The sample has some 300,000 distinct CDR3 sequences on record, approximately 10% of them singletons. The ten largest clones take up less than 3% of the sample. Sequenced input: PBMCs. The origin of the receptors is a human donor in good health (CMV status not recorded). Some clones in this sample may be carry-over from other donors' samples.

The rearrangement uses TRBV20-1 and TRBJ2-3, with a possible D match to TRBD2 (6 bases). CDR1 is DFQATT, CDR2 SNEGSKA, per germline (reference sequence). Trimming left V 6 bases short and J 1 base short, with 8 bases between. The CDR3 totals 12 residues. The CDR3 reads CSAGTGTDTQYF. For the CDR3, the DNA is TGCAGTGCCGGGACTGGCACAGATACGCAGTATTTT.

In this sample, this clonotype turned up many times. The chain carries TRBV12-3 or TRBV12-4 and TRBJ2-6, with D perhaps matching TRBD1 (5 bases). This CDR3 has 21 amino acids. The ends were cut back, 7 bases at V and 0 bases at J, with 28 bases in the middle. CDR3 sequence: CASILRQRGLEISSGANVLTF. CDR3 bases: TGTGCCAGCATCCTCAGACAGAGAGGCTTAGAAATTAGCTCTGGGGCCAACGTCCTGACTTTC.

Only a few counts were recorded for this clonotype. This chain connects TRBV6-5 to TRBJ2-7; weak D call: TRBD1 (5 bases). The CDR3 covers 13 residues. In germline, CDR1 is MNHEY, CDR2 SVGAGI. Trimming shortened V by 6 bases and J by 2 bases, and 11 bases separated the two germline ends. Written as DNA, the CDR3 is TGTGCCAGCAGCTTCGGACAAGCCTACGAGCAGTACGTC. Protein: CASSFGQAYEQYV.

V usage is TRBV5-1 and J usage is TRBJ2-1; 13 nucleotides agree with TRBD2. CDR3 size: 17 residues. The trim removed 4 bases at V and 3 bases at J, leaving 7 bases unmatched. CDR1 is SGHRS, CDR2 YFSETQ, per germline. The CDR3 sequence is CASSRTSGGAGYNEQFF. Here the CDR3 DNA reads TGCGCCAGCAGCCGTACTAGCGGGGGGGCCGGCTACAATGAGCAGTTCTTC.

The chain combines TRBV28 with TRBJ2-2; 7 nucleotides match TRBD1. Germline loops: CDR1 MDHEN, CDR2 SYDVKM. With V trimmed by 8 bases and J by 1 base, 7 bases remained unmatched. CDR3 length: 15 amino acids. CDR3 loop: CASVPGTVNTGELFF. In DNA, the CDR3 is TGTGCCAGCGTCCCCGGGACAGTGAACACCGGGGAGCTGTTTTTT.

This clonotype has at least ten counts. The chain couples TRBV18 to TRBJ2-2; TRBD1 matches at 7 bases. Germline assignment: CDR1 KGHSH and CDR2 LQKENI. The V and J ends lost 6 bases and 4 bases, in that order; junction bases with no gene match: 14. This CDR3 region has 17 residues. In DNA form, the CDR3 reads TGTGCCAGCTCGACCACGACAGGGAGTAGTGCCACCGGGGAGCTGTTTTTT. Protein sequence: CASSTTTGSSATGELFF.

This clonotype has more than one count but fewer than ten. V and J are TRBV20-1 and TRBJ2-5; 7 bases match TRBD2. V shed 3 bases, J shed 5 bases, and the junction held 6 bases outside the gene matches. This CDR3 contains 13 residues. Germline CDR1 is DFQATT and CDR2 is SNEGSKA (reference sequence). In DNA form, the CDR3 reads TGCAGTGCTAGTAGGACTAGTCTGGAGACCCAGTACTTC. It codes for CSASRTSLETQYF.

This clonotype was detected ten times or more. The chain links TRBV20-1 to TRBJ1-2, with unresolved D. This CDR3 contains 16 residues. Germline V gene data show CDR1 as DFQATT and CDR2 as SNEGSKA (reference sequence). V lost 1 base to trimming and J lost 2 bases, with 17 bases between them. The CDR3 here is CSARGVMGFKNYGYTF. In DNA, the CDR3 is TGCAGTGCTAGAGGGGTAATGGGGTTTAAGAACTATGGCTACACCTTC.

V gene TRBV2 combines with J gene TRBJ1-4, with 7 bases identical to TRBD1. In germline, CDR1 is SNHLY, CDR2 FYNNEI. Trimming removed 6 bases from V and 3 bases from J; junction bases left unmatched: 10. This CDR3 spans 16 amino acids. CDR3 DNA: TGTGCCAGCAGGACACATTACCAGGGGGCTAATGAAAAACTGTTTTTT. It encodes CASRTHYQGANEKLFF.

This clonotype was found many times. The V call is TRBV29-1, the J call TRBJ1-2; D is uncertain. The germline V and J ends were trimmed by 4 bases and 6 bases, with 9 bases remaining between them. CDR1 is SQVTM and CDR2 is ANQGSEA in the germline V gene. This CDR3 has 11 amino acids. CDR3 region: CSVGRQDGYTF. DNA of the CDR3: TGCAGCGTTGGACGGCAGGATGGCTACACCTTC.

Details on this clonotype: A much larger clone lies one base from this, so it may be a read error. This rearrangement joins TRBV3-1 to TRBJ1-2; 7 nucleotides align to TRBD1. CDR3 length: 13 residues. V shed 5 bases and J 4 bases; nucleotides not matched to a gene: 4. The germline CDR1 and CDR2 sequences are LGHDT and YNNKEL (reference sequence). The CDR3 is CASSNRDSYGYTF. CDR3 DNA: TGTGCCAGCAGCAACCGGGACAGCTATGGCTACACCTTC.

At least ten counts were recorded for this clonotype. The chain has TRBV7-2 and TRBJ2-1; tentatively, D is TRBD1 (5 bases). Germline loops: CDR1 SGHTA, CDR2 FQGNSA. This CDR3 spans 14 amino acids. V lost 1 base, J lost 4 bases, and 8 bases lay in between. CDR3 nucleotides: TGTGCCAGCAGCTTAGAACAGGTTTACAATGAGCAGTTCTTC. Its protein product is CASSLEQVYNEQFF.

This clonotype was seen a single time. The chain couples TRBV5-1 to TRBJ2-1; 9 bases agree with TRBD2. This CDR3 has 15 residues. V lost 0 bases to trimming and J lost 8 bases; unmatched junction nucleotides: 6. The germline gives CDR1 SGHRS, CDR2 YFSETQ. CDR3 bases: TGCGCCAGCAGCTTGGCCAGCGGGGGGAGCGATGAGCAGTTCTTC. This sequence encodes CASSLASGGSDEQFF.

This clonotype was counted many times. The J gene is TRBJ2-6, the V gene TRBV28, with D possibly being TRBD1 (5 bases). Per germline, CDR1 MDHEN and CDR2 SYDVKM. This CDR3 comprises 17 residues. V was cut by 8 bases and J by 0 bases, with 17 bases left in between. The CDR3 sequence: CASLSPQGRSGANVLTF. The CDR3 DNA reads TGTGCCAGCCTTTCCCCTCAGGGTCGCTCTGGGGCCAACGTCCTGACTTTC.

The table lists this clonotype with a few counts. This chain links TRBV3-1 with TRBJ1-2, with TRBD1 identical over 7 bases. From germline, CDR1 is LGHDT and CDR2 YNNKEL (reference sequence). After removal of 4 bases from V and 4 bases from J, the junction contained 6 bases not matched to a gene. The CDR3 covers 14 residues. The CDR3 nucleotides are TGTGCCAGCAGCCCGAGACAGGGATCCTATGGCTACACCTTC. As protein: CASSPRQGSYGYTF.

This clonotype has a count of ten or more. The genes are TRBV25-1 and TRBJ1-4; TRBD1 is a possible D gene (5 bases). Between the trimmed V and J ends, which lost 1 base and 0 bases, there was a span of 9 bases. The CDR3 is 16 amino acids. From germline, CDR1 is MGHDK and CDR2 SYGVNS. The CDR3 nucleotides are TGTGCCAGCAGTGAATCGGACATTGCAACTAATGAAAAACTGTTTTTT. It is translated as CASSESDIATNEKLFF. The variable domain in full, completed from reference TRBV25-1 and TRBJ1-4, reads EADIYQTPRYLVIGTGKKITLECSQTMGHDKMYWYQQDPGMELHLIHYSYGVNSTEKGDLSSESTVSRIRTEHFPLTLESARPSHTSQYLCASSESDIATNEKLFFGSGTQLSVL.

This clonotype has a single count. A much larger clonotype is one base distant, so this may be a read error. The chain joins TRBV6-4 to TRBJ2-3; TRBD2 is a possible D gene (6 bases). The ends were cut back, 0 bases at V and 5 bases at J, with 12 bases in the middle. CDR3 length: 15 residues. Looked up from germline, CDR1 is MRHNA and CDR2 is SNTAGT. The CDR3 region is CASSDSSWGVDTQYF. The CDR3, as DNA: TGTGCCAGCAGTGACTCCTCATGGGGGGTAGATACGCAGTATTTT.